Listed here are 27 T cell receptor beta chains from one sample, sequenced in a study of T cell repertoires in cytomegalovirus infection. TCRdb ran MiXCR on the reads and lists one entry per CDR3 protein. The profile covers a few hundred thousand distinct CDR3 sequences, with under 45% appearing a single time and about 48% taken by the ten largest. These TCRs' antigens remain unknown. The sample was cultured PBMCs, taken from culture after CMV antigen stimulation. Source of these receptors: a human donor in good health (CMV status not recorded). Some clones in this sample may be carry-over from other donors' samples.

The chain is built from TRBV29-1 and TRBJ2-7, with TRBD2 matching over 8 bases. CDR3 length equals 13 residues. Germline V gene lookup returns CDR1 SQVTM and CDR2 ANQGSEA. Trimming took 6 bases from V and 7 from J; bases not matched to a gene: 11. In nucleotides, the CDR3 is TGCAGCGTCCTCAGCGGGAGTGTGGGTGAGCAGTACTTC. Translating it yields CSVLSGSVGEQYF.

The chain is built from TRBV2 and TRBJ1-5; 9 nucleotides align to TRBD1. Germline V gene lookup returns CDR1 SNHLY and CDR2 FYNNEI. Germline trimming cut 6 bases from V and 5 bases from J; bases unmatched to any gene: 5. The CDR3 runs to 14 residues. CDR3 in DNA: TGTGCCAGCAGACACAGGGGGCCGGATCAGCCCCAGCATTTT. As protein: CASRHRGPDQPQHF.

There are many counts of this clonotype. This chain links TRBV7-2 with TRBJ1-5; D gene unclear. Germline values: CDR1 SGHTA, CDR2 FQGNSA. Trimming cost V 0 bases and J 0 bases, with 9 bases left between them. CDR3 length: 16 residues. The CDR3: CASSLAGIYSNQPQHF. DNA of the CDR3: TGTGCCAGCAGCTTAGCAGGGATTTATAGCAATCAGCCCCAGCATTTT. Looking up the rest from reference TRBV7-2 and TRBJ1-5 gives the full variable domain: GAGVSQSPSNKVTEKGKDVELRCDPISGHTALYWYRQSLGQGLEFLIYFQGNSAPDKSGLPSDRFSAERTGGSVSTLTIQRTQQEDSAVYLCASSLAGIYSNQPQHFGDGTRLSIL.

This clonotype came up a few times. The chain uses TRBV7-6 and TRBJ1-4; D not resolved. Trimming took 5 bases from V and 8 from J, leaving 15 bases between them. The CDR3 runs 14 residues. Germline-derived CDR1 and CDR2 are SGHVS and FNYEAQ. Here the CDR3 reads CASSPVGFGEKLFF. As DNA, the CDR3 is TGTGCCAGCAGCCCCGTGGGGTTTGGCGAAAAACTGTTTTTT.

The V gene is TRBV27, the J gene TRBJ1-1; 7 nucleotides match TRBD1. The CDR3 is 14 residues long. Germline V gene sequence: CDR1 MNHEY, CDR2 SMNVEV (reference sequence). The junction had 14 bases not matched to a gene; V was cut back by 5 bases and J by 11 bases. CDR3 DNA sequence: TGTGCCAGCAGTCGTATTGGACAGGCCACGAAGGCTTTCTTT. This sequence encodes CASSRIGQATKAFF.

This clonotype occurred a few times. The genes are TRBV20-1 and TRBJ2-3, with 8 bases matching TRBD2. Trimming removed 5 bases from V and 0 bases from J; junction bases left unmatched: 10. This CDR3 contains 16 residues. The V gene's germline CDR1 is DFQATT and CDR2 SNEGSKA (reference sequence). DNA for the CDR3: TGCAGTGCTCCCCGACTAGCGCCTACTAGCACAGATACGCAGTATTTT. This codes for CSAPRLAPTSTDTQYF.

This clonotype was counted between two and nine times. V usage is TRBV6-5 and J usage is TRBJ1-2, with 7 bases aligning to TRBD1. This CDR3 spans 15 amino acids. Trimming cost V 6 bases and J 5 bases; bases outside gene matches: 12. The germline V gene encodes CDR1 MNHEY and CDR2 SVGAGI. The CDR3, as DNA: TGTGCCAGCAGGTCAGGGGGAGGTGGTGCTTATGGCTACACCTTC. Amino acid sequence: CASRSGGGGAYGYTF.

Here the CDR3 DNA reads TGTGCCAGCAGCTTAGCCCCGCTAGCTGGCGGTGAGCAGTTCTTC. Translating it yields CASSLAPLAGGEQFF. The chain joins TRBV7-9 to TRBJ2-1; TRBD2 might be the D (5 bases). CDR1 is SEHNR, CDR2 FQNEAQ, per germline (reference sequence). The CDR3 spans 15 residues. V lost 0 bases and J lost 9, with 15 bases in between. The full variable domain, completed using reference TRBV7-9 and TRBJ2-1, is DTGVSQNPRHKITKRGQNVTFRCDPISEHNRLYWYRQTLGQGPEFLTYFQNEAQLEKSRLLSDRFSAERPKGSFSTLEIQRTEQGDSAMYLCASSLAPLAGGEQFFGPGTRLTVL.

The chain recombines TRBV13 with TRBJ1-1; D remains unclear. The V gene lost 5 bases and the J gene lost 1 base, with 17 bases spanning the gap. This CDR3 comprises 16 residues. CDR1 and CDR2 from the germline V gene are PRHDT and FYEKMQ (reference sequence). CDR3 sequence: CASSRAFRNGNTEAFF. In nucleotides, the CDR3 is TGTGCCAGCAGCCGCGCTTTCCGTAACGGGAACACTGAAGCTTTCTTT.

V gene TRBV14 combines with J gene TRBJ2-5; a possible D gene is TRBD1 (6 bases). This CDR3 has 16 residues. V gave up 1 base and J gave up 4 bases, with 16 bases separating them. CDR1 is SGHDN, CDR2 FVKESK, per germline. Here the CDR3 reads CASSQVTGLSRETQYF. DNA of the CDR3: TGTGCCAGCAGCCAAGTGACAGGTCTCTCTCGAGAGACCCAGTACTTC.

J is TRBJ1-3 and V is TRBV4-1, with 8 bases identical to TRBD1. The V gene end was trimmed by 0 bases and the J gene end by 2 bases; junction bases not matched to a gene: 9. The CDR3 loop spans 18 amino acids. Germline-derived CDR1 and CDR2 are MGHRA and YSYEKL. The CDR3 nucleotides read TGCGCCAGCAGCCAAGATTTGACGACAGGGGCCCCTGGAAACACCATATATTTT. Its translation is CASSQDLTTGAPGNTIYF.

In this sample, this clonotype turned up a few times. The V gene is TRBV7-8, the J gene TRBJ2-2; 8 bases line up with TRBD2. The germline gives CDR1 SGHVS, CDR2 FQNEAQ. CDR3 length: 16 amino acids. After removal of 5 bases from V and 0 bases from J, the junction contained 5 bases not matched to a gene. The CDR3 DNA sequence: TGTGCCAGCAGCCACTGGGGACTAGCGAACACCGGGGAGCTGTTTTTT. The encoded protein is CASSHWGLANTGELFF.

This clonotype was seen more than once but under ten times. The chain is built from TRBV7-6 and TRBJ1-1; D call uncertain. The germline V and J ends were trimmed by 5 bases and 11 bases, with 12 bases remaining between them. The CDR3 contains 11 residues. The germline V gene has CDR1 SGHVS and CDR2 FNYEAQ. CDR3 sequence (DNA): TGTGCCAGCAGCGAGGAGGTTAAGGCTTTCTTT. It codes for CASSEEVKAFF.

There are a few counts of this clonotype. The chain is built from TRBV19 and TRBJ1-3; D remains unclear. The CDR3 loop spans 13 amino acids. V gave up 8 bases and J gave up 0 bases, with 8 bases separating them. Germline CDR1 is LNHDA and CDR2 is SQIVND (reference sequence). The CDR3 DNA sequence: TGTGCCAGTGCCCGGGTCTCTGGAAACACCATATATTTT. Translating gives CASARVSGNTIYF.

The chain uses TRBV28 and TRBJ1-1, with D maybe TRBD1 (6 bases). Germline V gene lookup returns CDR1 MDHEN and CDR2 SYDVKM. This CDR3 contains 17 residues. Trimming stripped 10 bases from V and 6 bases from J, with 30 bases between. CDR3 bases: TGTGCCACCACCCGGCCGGGGGGTTGGGACACTGCTGCTGAAGCTTTCTTT. Residues: CATTRPGGWDTAAEAFF. The variable domain in full, with the rest retrieved from reference TRBV28 and TRBJ1-1, is DVKVTQSSRYLVKRTGEKVFLECVQDMDHENMFWYRQDPGLGLRLIYFSYDVKMKEKGDIPEGYSVSREKKERFSLILESASTNQTSMYLCATTRPGGWDTAAEAFFGQGTRLTVV.

This rearrangement joins TRBV11-2 to TRBJ2-7, with D possibly TRBD1 on 6 matching bases. CDR3 length equals 13 residues. Trimming shortened V by 6 bases and J by 2 bases, and 11 bases separated the two germline ends. The germline V gene encodes CDR1 SGHAT and CDR2 FQNNGV. CDR3 sequence reads: CASSAGVPYEQYF. CDR3 coding DNA: TGTGCCAGCAGTGCAGGGGTTCCCTACGAGCAGTACTTC. The whole variable domain, filled in from reference TRBV11-2 and TRBJ2-7, reads EAGVAQSPRYKIIEKRQSVAFWCNPISGHATLYWYQQILGQGPKLLIQFQNNGVVDDSQLPKDRFSAERLKGVDSTLKIQPAKLEDSAVYLCASSAGVPYEQYFGPGTRLTVT.

Many counts were recorded for this clonotype. The chain combines TRBV7-6 with TRBJ2-3; D gene uncertain. CDR3 size: 12 residues. V was clipped by 5 bases and J by 4 bases, with 7 bases between them. Germline loops: CDR1 SGHVS, CDR2 FNYEAQ. The CDR3 spells CASSAFADTQYF. The CDR3 nucleotides are TGTGCCAGCAGCGCATTCGCAGATACGCAGTATTTT.

The chain uses TRBV2 and TRBJ2-2, with 11 bases lining up with TRBD2. In germline, CDR1 is SNHLY, CDR2 FYNNEI. The CDR3 has 16 residues. With 4 bases clipped from V and 7 bases from J, the junction kept 8 bases outside the gene matches. CDR3 sequence reads: CASSVYLAGGGGELFF. The CDR3 coding sequence is TGTGCCAGCAGTGTATACCTAGCGGGAGGAGGCGGGGAGCTGTTTTTT. Complete variable domain (other parts from reference TRBV2 and TRBJ2-2): EPEVTQTPSHQVTQMGQEVILRCVPISNHLYFYWYRQILGQKVEFLVSFYNNEISEKSEIFDDQFSVERPDGSNFTLKIRSTKLEDSAMYFCASSVYLAGGGGELFFGEGSRLTVL.

The gene calls are TRBV12-3 or TRBV12-4 and TRBJ2-2, with D uncertain. V dropped 7 bases and J dropped 3 bases, with 6 bases sitting between them. The CDR3 is 12 amino acids. The CDR3 DNA sequence: TGTGCCAGCACCCCGGACACCGGGGAGCTGTTTTTT. Its protein product is CASTPDTGELFF.

A few counts support this clonotype. Written as DNA, the CDR3 is TGTGCCAGCAGCTTAGCGGGGTCCGCGGGGGCTGGAAACACCATATATTTT. This gives the protein CASSLAGSAGAGNTIYF. The rearrangement links TRBV7-2 to TRBJ1-3; weak D call: TRBD1 (5 bases). In germline, CDR1 is SGHTA, CDR2 FQGNSA. The CDR3 has 17 residues. Trimming cost V 0 bases and J 2 bases, with 14 bases left between them.

This chain connects TRBV12-5 to TRBJ2-1; TRBD2 matches at 8 bases. V lost 0 bases, J lost 4 bases, and 5 bases stayed unmatched. Germline V lookup: CDR1 LGHNT, CDR2 FRNRAP. The CDR3 runs to 16 residues. The CDR3 spells CASGLVLRGGYNEQFF. CDR3 sequence (DNA): TGTGCTAGTGGTTTGGTACTTCGGGGGGGATACAATGAGCAGTTCTTC.

This chain links TRBV20-1 with TRBJ1-2; the match to TRBD1 covers 7 bases. The trim removed 1 base at V and 4 bases at J, leaving 3 bases unmatched. The CDR3 consists of 13 residues. The germline CDR1 and CDR2 sequences are DFQATT and SNEGSKA (reference sequence). CDR3 in amino acids: CSARAPGGYGYTF. The CDR3 nucleotides read TGCAGTGCTAGAGCTCCAGGGGGCTATGGCTACACCTTC.

This clonotype was counted a few times. The CDR3 region is CASSLGGTLAEQFF. The DNA for the CDR3 is TGTGCCAGCAGCTTGGGCGGGACCCTCGCTGAGCAGTTCTTC. The chain links TRBV5-4 to TRBJ2-1; D is possibly TRBD2 (6 bases). Deletions cut 0 bases from V and 9 bases from J, with 13 bases between. Germline CDR1 reads SGHNT; CDR2 reads YYREEE (reference sequence). This CDR3 has 14 residues.

This chain links TRBV6-1 with TRBJ1-2; 8 positions match TRBD1. Germline trimming cut 6 bases from V and 0 bases from J; bases unmatched to any gene: 9. The germline CDR1 and CDR2 sequences are MNHNS and SASEGT. There are 16 residues in the CDR3. The CDR3 loop is CASRLLGTGANYGYTF. The CDR3 bases are TGTGCCAGCAGGTTACTCGGGACAGGAGCTAACTATGGCTACACCTTC.

V is TRBV20-1 and J is TRBJ2-5, with 9 nucleotides matching TRBD2. The CDR3 extends over 18 amino acids. Germline CDR1 and CDR2: DFQATT and SNEGSKA (reference sequence). V gave up 6 bases and J gave up 4 bases; unmatched junction bases: 21. CDR3 bases: TGCAGTGCCAGCGGGGGGTCAGCTAGCGGGGAGTGGGGAGAGACCCAGTACTTC. This translates into CSASGGSASGEWGETQYF.

This clonotype was seen more than once but under ten times. The chain is built from TRBV10-3 and TRBJ2-3, with a tentative D call TRBD2 (6 bases). Between the trimmed V and J ends, which lost 6 bases and 4 bases, there was a span of 17 bases. Germline CDR1 reads ENHRY; CDR2 reads SYGVKD. CDR3 length: 15 residues. This chain's CDR3 is CAISRSGVGADTQYF. The CDR3 DNA reads as TGTGCCATCAGCCGTAGCGGAGTTGGGGCAGATACGCAGTATTTT.

DNA for the CDR3: TGTGCCAGCAGCAACCGGGACAGGGGATTTGGGGGCTACACCTTC. Its protein is CASSNRDRGFGGYTF. The chain recombines TRBV11-2 with TRBJ1-2; 10 positions match TRBD1. V was clipped by 5 bases and J by 8 bases; unmatched bases: 11. The CDR3 runs to 15 residues. Germline V gene data show CDR1 as SGHAT and CDR2 as FQNNGV.